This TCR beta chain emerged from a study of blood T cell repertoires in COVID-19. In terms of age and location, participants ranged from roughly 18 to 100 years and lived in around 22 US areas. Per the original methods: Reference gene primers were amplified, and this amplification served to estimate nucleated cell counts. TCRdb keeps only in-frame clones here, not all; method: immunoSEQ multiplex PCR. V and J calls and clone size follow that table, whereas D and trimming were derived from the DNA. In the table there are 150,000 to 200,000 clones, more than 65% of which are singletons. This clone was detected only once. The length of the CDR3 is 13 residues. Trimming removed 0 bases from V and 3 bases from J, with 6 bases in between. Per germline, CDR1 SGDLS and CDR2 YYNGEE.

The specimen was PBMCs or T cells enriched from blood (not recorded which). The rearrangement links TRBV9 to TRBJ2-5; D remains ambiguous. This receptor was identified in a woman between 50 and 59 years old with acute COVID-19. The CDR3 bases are TGTGCCAGCAGCGTAGCGGTGGAAGAGACCCAGTACTTC. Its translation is CASSVAVEETQYF.